Listed below are T cell receptor beta chains from one sample, sequenced in a study of cytomegalovirus exposure and HLA in healthy donors. Profiling relied on immunoSEQ multiplex PCR, and the TCRdb table lists in-frame clones only, not all of them. Among under 250,000 clones listed, 76% were seen once. Sequencing used PBMCs. The source is a man between 18 and 29 years old in good health and CMV-seronegative. The CDR3 runs from the conserved cysteine through the conserved F or W. Each record gives: D gene, clone size, V gene, J gene, CDR3 protein, CDR3 DNA. D genes are given only for firm matches. Clone size appears in some rows only: once, few, many, or a class for an expanded clone.

d_gene: NA; abundance: NA; v_gene: TRBV5-1; j_gene: TRBJ2-7; CDR3aa: CASSQAVQGTYEQYF; CDR3nt: TGCGCCAGCAGTCAAGCTGTCCAGGGAACGTACGAGCAGTACTTC
d_gene: NA; abundance: NA; v_gene: TRBV14; j_gene: TRBJ1-2; CDR3aa: CASSQDSQARYGYTF; CDR3nt: TGTGCCAGCAGCCAAGATTCACAGGCTAGATATGGCTACACCTTC
d_gene: NA; abundance: NA; v_gene: TRBV30; j_gene: TRBJ2-6; CDR3aa: CAQGAGAGANVLTF; CDR3nt: TGTGCCCAAGGGGCTGGGGCAGGGGCCAACGTCCTGACTTTC
d_gene: TRBD1; abundance: once; v_gene: TRBV25-1; j_gene: TRBJ1-6; CDR3aa: CASKSDRLNNSPLHF; CDR3nt: TGTGCCAGCAAATCGGACAGGCTCAATAATTCACCCCTCCACTTT
d_gene: NA; abundance: once; v_gene: TRBV28; j_gene: TRBJ1-5; CDR3aa: CASSFWTVKGEGQPQHF; CDR3nt: TGTGCCAGCAGTTTCTGGACAGTGAAGGGAGAGGGACAGCCCCAGCATTTT
d_gene: TRBD2; abundance: few; v_gene: TRBV5-1; j_gene: TRBJ2-1; CDR3aa: CASSLSLAGGAEQFF; CDR3nt: TGCGCCAGCAGCCTATCTTTAGCGGGAGGGGCTGAGCAGTTCTTC
d_gene: TRBD1; abundance: NA; v_gene: TRBV30; j_gene: TRBJ1-2; CDR3aa: CAWSHGTGDGYTF; CDR3nt: TGTGCCTGGAGTCACGGGACAGGGGATGGCTACACCTTC
d_gene: TRBD1; abundance: NA; v_gene: TRBV27; j_gene: TRBJ1-4; CDR3aa: CASRRTGHEKLFF; CDR3nt: TGTGCCAGCAGGCGGACAGGACATGAAAAACTGTTTTTT
d_gene: TRBD2; abundance: NA; v_gene: TRBV14; j_gene: TRBJ2-7; CDR3aa: CASSSRASGFYEQYF; CDR3nt: TGTGCCAGCAGTTCCCGTGCTAGCGGGTTCTACGAGCAGTACTTC
d_gene: NA; abundance: NA; v_gene: TRBV5-1; j_gene: TRBJ2-7; CDR3aa: CASSLDGNYEQYF; CDR3nt: TGCGCCAGCAGCTTGGATGGCAACTACGAGCAGTACTTC
d_gene: TRBD2; abundance: few; v_gene: TRBV5-6; j_gene: TRBJ2-3; CDR3aa: CASSPGLAGTDTQYF; CDR3nt: TGTGCCAGCAGCCCAGGACTAGCGGGCACAGATACGCAGTATTTT
d_gene: TRBD2; abundance: NA; v_gene: TRBV7-3; j_gene: TRBJ2-2; CDR3aa: CASSLRGLAGTGELFF; CDR3nt: TGTGCCAGCAGCTTAAGGGGACTAGCGGGAACTGGGGAGCTGTTTTTT